What follows is one TCR beta chain and its context. Its target is not known. The sample comes from a study of shared clonotypes between healthy human individuals. Study-wide results and limits: Clonotypes shared by all four donors outscored non-shared clonotypes in generation probability. About 5% of naive CD4 clonotypes were shared across four donors.

Naive CD8 cells were CD45RO-negative, positively selected for CCR7, excluding terminally differentiated effector memory CD45RA+ cells. Method: immunoSEQ multiplex PCR; TCRdb's copy keeps in-frame clones and lacks some. The repertoire includes a few million clones, about 93% of them detected once, and about 1.7% sits in the top ten. The receptor comes from a man aged 18 to 29 in good health. Some clones in this sample may be carry-over from other donors' samples. Sequencing input: naive CD8+ T cells from PBMCs.

CDR3 residues: CASSLRGSEETQYF. CDR3 nucleotides: TGTGCCAGCAGTCTCAGGGGCAGTGAAGAGACCCAGTACTTC. The chain has TRBV28 and TRBJ2-5; a weak D match, TRBD1 (6 bases). Germline values: CDR1 MDHEN, CDR2 SYDVKM. With 5 bases removed from V and 3 bases from J, the gap between germline ends came to 13 bases. The CDR3 sequence is 14 residues long.